The 13 T cell receptor beta chains below come from one sample, sequenced in a study of Ad26.COV2.S vaccination and SARS-CoV-2 variants. Clones were read by immunoSEQ multiplex PCR, and TCRdb kept only the in-frame ones, dropping some. The data hold roughly 420,000 clones, with 88% observed a single time. Regarding treatment: roughly 19 received Ad26.COV2.S at low or high dose, single or two shots; roughly five received placebo; per-sample allocation not given. Sampling occurred on day 63 after the first vaccine or placebo injection. The material was peripheral blood, obtained in a trial of Ad26.COV2.S vaccine versus placebo. The receptors were sampled from a person aged 18 to 65 who received the Ad26.COV2.S COVID-19 vaccine or a placebo.

The chain is built from TRBV5-1 and TRBJ2-5; possibly TRBD1 for D (6 bases). Germline V CDR1 and CDR2: SGHRS, YFSETQ. The CDR3 consists of 14 residues. Trimming removed 1 base from V and 5 bases from J, with 12 bases in between. CDR3 bases: TGCGCCAGCAGCTTGATGGGGGCCGGGGAGACCCAGTACTTC. Translation: CASSLMGAGETQYF.

The CDR3 here is CASSLNWGETQYF. The CDR3 DNA sequence: TGTGCCAGCAGCTTAAATTGGGGGGAGACCCAGTACTTC. This chain connects TRBV7-2 to TRBJ2-5; D assignment may be TRBD1 or TRBD2 (5 bases each). From germline, CDR1 is SGHTA and CDR2 FQGNSA. This CDR3 has 13 amino acids. Trimming cost V 2 bases and J 5 bases, with 9 bases left between them.

This sequence joins TRBV7-8 and TRBJ2-1; tentative D call: TRBD2 (5 bases). V was pared by 3 bases and J by 7 bases, with 13 bases between. Germline V gene data show CDR1 as SGHVS and CDR2 as FQNEAQ. The length of the CDR3 is 14 residues. The CDR3 sequence: CASSFGGYLNEQFF. The CDR3 DNA follows: TGTGCCAGCAGCTTTGGCGGGTACCTAAATGAGCAGTTCTTC.

The chain joins TRBV4-1 to TRBJ2-5; D possibly matches TRBD1 or TRBD2 (5 bases each). There are 16 residues in the CDR3. Trimming cost V 6 bases and J 4 bases, with 21 bases left between them. Germline V gives CDR1 MGHRA, CDR2 YSYEKL. The CDR3 bases are TGCGCCAGCAGAGCAAGTGGGGGTTCTGCGGCAGAGACCCAGTACTTC. It is translated as CASRASGGSAAETQYF.

The gene calls are TRBV5-8 and TRBJ1-2; the match to TRBD1 covers 7 bases. Germline assignment: CDR1 SGHTS and CDR2 YDEGEE. This CDR3 comprises 14 residues. V shed 3 bases, J shed 6 bases, and the junction held 8 bases outside the gene matches. The CDR3 DNA reads as TGTGCCAGCAGCTCAGCCAACAGGGGTAATGGCTACACCTTC. It translates to CASSSANRGNGYTF.

V is TRBV2 and J is TRBJ2-7; perhaps D is TRBD1 or TRBD2 (5 bases each). Trimming shortened V by 3 bases and J by 3 bases, and 9 bases separated the two germline ends. The CDR3 covers 13 residues. The germline CDR1 and CDR2 sequences are SNHLY and FYNNEI. The CDR3 protein is CASSDRDLYEQYF. The DNA of the CDR3 is TGTGCCAGCAGTGACAGGGACCTCTACGAGCAGTACTTC.

This chain joins TRBV5-1 and TRBJ2-2; D call uncertain. V lost 0 bases to trimming and J lost 0 bases, with 6 bases between them. This CDR3 region has 15 residues. Germline V gene lookup returns CDR1 SGHRS and CDR2 YFSETQ. CDR3 sequence reads: CASSLEGPNTGELFF. The CDR3 nucleotides are TGCGCCAGCAGCTTGGAGGGCCCGAACACCGGGGAGCTGTTTTTT. Combining the CDR3 with reference TRBV5-1 and TRBJ2-2 gives the whole variable domain KAGVTQTPRYLIKTRGQQVTLSCSPISGHRSVSWYQQTPGQGLQFLFEYFSETQRNKGNFPGRFSGRQFSNSRSEMNVSTLELGDSALYLCASSLEGPNTGELFFGEGSRLTVL.

This rearrangement joins TRBV4-3 to TRBJ1-4; D ambiguous. Deletions cut 0 bases from V and 8 bases from J, with 10 bases between. The CDR3 has 14 amino acids. Per germline, CDR1 LGHNA and CDR2 YSLEER. The DNA for the CDR3 is TGCGCCAGCAGCCAAGATAAGGGCGGCGAAAAACTGTTTTTT. Amino acid sequence: CASSQDKGGEKLFF.

The V gene is TRBV7-3, the J gene TRBJ2-5; possibly TRBD2 for D (6 bases). Germline lookup yields CDR1 SGHTA and CDR2 FQGTGA. The CDR3 loop spans 16 amino acids. Between the trimmed V and J ends, which lost 5 bases and 5 bases, there was a span of 21 bases. Here the CDR3 DNA reads TGTGCCAGCAGCCCCGGGGGTGCTGGGGGTTCGGAGACCCAGTACTTC. It is translated as CASSPGGAGGSETQYF.

The V gene is TRBV5-8, the J gene TRBJ1-6; 9 bases line up with TRBD1. Trimming took 4 bases from V and 4 from J; bases not matched to a gene: 6. Germline V CDR1 and CDR2: SGHTS, YDEGEE. The CDR3 has 16 residues. This chain's CDR3 is CASSPPGQGYNSPLHF. CDR3 DNA sequence: TGTGCCAGCAGCCCCCCGGGACAGGGTTATAATTCACCCCTCCACTTT.

This clone has a single count. The chain links TRBV3-1 (or the pseudogene TRBV3-2) to TRBJ1-4, with a weak D call TRBD1 (5 bases). Germline V CDR1 and CDR2: LGHDT, YNNKEL (reference sequence). This CDR3 has 19 residues. Trimming removed 3 bases at V and 5 bases at J, with 25 bases between. This CDR3 reads CASSHLSPVRQPGNEKLFF. The CDR3 nucleotides are TGTGCCAGCAGCCACCTAAGTCCCGTCAGACAGCCAGGGAATGAAAAACTGTTTTTT.

The rearrangement uses TRBV5-6 and TRBJ2-1, with 10 bases aligning to TRBD2. Trimming cost V 1 base and J 4 bases; bases outside gene matches: 2. Germline V gives CDR1 SGHDT, CDR2 YYEEEE. CDR3 length: 15 residues. The CDR3: CASSLRTSGYNEQFF. The CDR3 DNA sequence: TGTGCCAGCAGCTTGCGGACTAGCGGTTACAATGAGCAGTTCTTC.

The chain recombines TRBV5-4 with TRBJ2-5; 10 bases line up with TRBD2. The germline V gene has CDR1 SGHNT and CDR2 YYREEE (reference sequence). J gave up 1 base and V 3 bases, and 3 bases lay outside the gene matches. This CDR3 has 15 amino acids. CDR3 nucleotides: TGTGCCAGCAGCTGGCCTAGCGGGGGCCAAGAGACCCAGTACTTC. Encoded protein: CASSWPSGGQETQYF.